Presented here are 26 T cell receptor beta chains from one specimen sequenced in a study of cytomegalovirus exposure and HLA in healthy donors. 13 Jbeta primers and 60 Vbeta primers were used for the PCR. Assay used: immunoSEQ multiplex PCR; TCRdb lists only in-frame clones, some missing. This sample yields 77,000 or so clones, of which about 80% are seen a single time; roughly 7.1% belongs to the top ten. What was sequenced was PBMCs. The origin of the receptors is a woman aged 40 to 50 in good health and CMV-seronegative.

The chain is built from TRBV28 and TRBJ2-1, with D possibly TRBD2 on 6 matching bases. V was clipped by 3 bases and J by 15 bases, with 18 bases between them. This CDR3 region has 13 residues. Germline V gene sequence: CDR1 MDHEN, CDR2 SYDVKM. In DNA form, the CDR3 reads TGTGCCAGCAGTTTGGCGGGGAGTATGTTTCGGTTCTTC. Protein product: CASSLAGSMFRFF.

This chain joins TRBV7-2 and TRBJ1-2; the D gene is possibly TRBD1 (5 bases). V was trimmed by 3 bases and J by 4 bases, leaving 18 bases between them. The germline CDR1 and CDR2 sequences are SGHTA and FQGNSA. This CDR3 comprises 16 residues. CDR3 nucleotides: TGTGCCAGCAGCTTTAGGCCGGGGGGGGTCAGCTATGGCTACACCTTC. This encodes CASSFRPGGVSYGYTF.

This chain links TRBV28 with TRBJ2-7, with 7 bases lining up with TRBD1. With V trimmed by 3 bases and J by 4 bases, 3 bases remained unmatched. This CDR3 spans 13 amino acids. CDR1 is MDHEN and CDR2 is SYDVKM in the germline V gene. CDR3: CASSLGQSYEQYF. CDR3 in DNA: TGTGCCAGCAGTTTGGGACAGTCATACGAGCAGTACTTC.

The rearrangement joins TRBV7-2 to TRBJ1-2, with a possible D match to TRBD1 (6 bases). The CDR3 covers 17 residues. The germline CDR1 and CDR2 sequences are SGHTA and FQGNSA. V was cut by 4 bases and J by 0 bases, with 18 bases left in between. The CDR3 DNA reads TGTGCCAGCAGCTCTCCGACAGGAAAGCCTCCTAACTATGGCTACACCTTC. It specifies CASSSPTGKPPNYGYTF. Drawing the rest from reference TRBV7-2 and TRBJ1-2, the complete variable domain is GAGVSQSPSNKVTEKGKDVELRCDPISGHTALYWYRQSLGQGLEFLIYFQGNSAPDKSGLPSDRFSAERTGGSVSTLTIQRTQQEDSAVYLCASSSPTGKPPNYGYTFGSGTRLTVV.

V and J are TRBV15 and TRBJ1-3, with D perhaps matching TRBD1 (5 bases). Germline CDR1 is LNHNV and CDR2 is YYDKDF (reference sequence). The ends were cut back, 0 bases at V and 0 bases at J, with 15 bases in the middle. The length of the CDR3 is 18 residues. CDR3 nucleotide sequence: TGTGCCACCAGCAGAGAAAGGACACTGACATTCTCTGGAAACACCATATATTTT. This gives the protein CATSRERTLTFSGNTIYF.

The rearrangement links TRBV11-2 to TRBJ2-1; 9 bases are shared with TRBD2. The CDR3 runs 15 residues. The junction had 3 bases not matched to a gene; V was cut back by 2 bases and J by 4 bases. Germline V gives CDR1 SGHAT, CDR2 FQNNGV. CDR3 nucleotides: TGTGCCAGCAGCTTATGGCGGGGGGGATACAATGAGCAGTTCTTC. Amino acid sequence: CASSLWRGGYNEQFF.

The chain is built from TRBV18 and TRBJ2-3, with a weak D call TRBD2 (5 bases). This CDR3 is built from 14 residues. CDR1 and CDR2 (germline): KGHSH, LQKENI. V was shortened by 5 bases and J by 0 bases, with 9 bases between the two germline ends. The CDR3 nucleotides are TGTGCCAGCTCAACAAGGAGGAGCACAGATACGCAGTATTTT. This translates into CASSTRRSTDTQYF.

This chain connects TRBV4-1 to TRBJ1-6, with D tentatively TRBD1 (5 bases). Germline-derived CDR1 and CDR2 are MGHRA and YSYEKL. V lost 1 base to trimming and J lost 10 bases, with 17 bases between them. CDR3 length equals 16 residues. The DNA for the CDR3 is TGCGCCAGCAGCCAAGCCGACTCCGGGGGTTTATCACCCCTCCACTTT. Protein: CASSQADSGGLSPLHF.

V usage is TRBV6-5 and J usage is TRBJ2-4; TRBD2 matches at 13 bases. The V and J ends lost 4 bases and 6 bases, in that order; junction bases with no gene match: 3. Looked up from germline, CDR1 is MNHEY and CDR2 is SVGAGI. CDR3 length equals 15 residues. CDR3 in DNA: TGTGCCAGCAGTTTAGGGACTAGCGGGACAAACATTCAGTACTTC. This encodes CASSLGTSGTNIQYF.

This clone has only a few counts. The J gene is TRBJ1-2, the V gene TRBV5-1; possibly TRBD1 for D (6 bases). Germline assignment: CDR1 SGHRS and CDR2 YFSETQ. The CDR3 is 13 residues long. Between the trimmed V and J ends, which lost 4 bases and 9 bases, there was a span of 16 bases. The CDR3 sequence: CASSLEQGPRYTF. As DNA, the CDR3 is TGCGCCAGCAGCCTGGAACAGGGACCCCGCTACACCTTC.

DNA for the CDR3: TGTGCCAGCAGCTTAGAGACAGGGGGTTCCTACGAGCAGTACTTC. It translates to CASSLETGGSYEQYF. This chain connects TRBV7-2 to TRBJ2-7, with 9 bases matching TRBD1. Trimming cost V 1 base and J 1 base; bases outside gene matches: 2. CDR1 and CDR2 from the germline V gene are SGHTA and FQGNSA. The length of the CDR3 is 15 residues.

This clone was recorded only once. The gene calls are TRBV19 and TRBJ1-1, with 8 bases aligning to TRBD1. CDR1 is LNHDA, CDR2 SQIVND, per germline (reference sequence). CDR3 size: 14 residues. V gave up 7 bases and J gave up 0 bases; unmatched junction bases: 4. The CDR3 protein is CASMGQALNTEAFF. The DNA for the CDR3 is TGTGCCAGTATGGGACAGGCCCTGAACACTGAAGCTTTCTTT.

V and J are TRBV18 and TRBJ2-7, with D hard to call. The germline V gene encodes CDR1 KGHSH and CDR2 LQKENI. This CDR3 has 12 amino acids. Between the trimmed V and J ends, which lost 6 bases and 0 bases, there was a span of 6 bases. CDR3: CASSRDSYEQYF. In nucleotides, the CDR3 is TGTGCCAGCTCGCGCGACTCCTACGAGCAGTACTTC.

This chain joins TRBV5-4 and TRBJ1-3; no firm D call. Trimming left V 3 bases short and J 0 bases short, with 7 bases between. This CDR3 contains 14 residues. The germline V gene has CDR1 SGHNT and CDR2 YYREEE (reference sequence). CDR3 sequence: CASSYSHSGNTIYF. CDR3 DNA: TGTGCCAGCAGCTATTCCCACTCTGGAAACACCATATATTTT.

The chain recombines TRBV27 with TRBJ1-1; 8 nucleotides agree with TRBD1. In germline, CDR1 is MNHEY, CDR2 SMNVEV (reference sequence). The ends lost 6 bases at V and 6 bases at J; junction bases unmatched: 12. The CDR3 has 15 residues. Here the CDR3 DNA reads TGTGCCAGCAGGGACAGGGCGGATCTGTCCCCTGAAGCTTTCTTT. As protein: CASRDRADLSPEAFF.

In this sample, this clone turned up a few times. The chain employs TRBV2 and TRBJ2-7; 9 bases fit TRBD1. V gave up 4 bases and J gave up 2 bases; unmatched junction bases: 6. CDR3 size: 15 residues. Germline-derived CDR1 and CDR2 are SNHLY and FYNNEI. The CDR3 loop is CASSGGTGFTYEQYF. In DNA form, the CDR3 reads TGTGCCAGCAGTGGAGGGACAGGGTTTACCTACGAGCAGTACTTC.

The chain recombines TRBV5-1 with TRBJ2-7; tentatively, D is TRBD1 (6 bases). Per the germline V gene, CDR1 is SGHRS and CDR2 is YFSETQ. With 1 base removed from V and 0 bases from J, the gap between germline ends came to 11 bases. This CDR3 is 15 amino acids long. The CDR3 loop reads CASSLTGLSSYEQYF. In nucleotides, the CDR3 is TGCGCCAGCAGCTTGACAGGGCTGAGCTCCTACGAGCAGTACTTC.

The V call is TRBV27, the J call TRBJ2-7; a possible D gene is TRBD1 (5 bases). Trimming left V 0 bases short and J 0 bases short, with 9 bases between. The length of the CDR3 is 15 residues. Per the germline V gene, CDR1 is MNHEY and CDR2 is SMNVEV (reference sequence). The DNA for the CDR3 is TGTGCCAGCAGTTTATCCCAGGGTGGCTCCTACGAGCAGTACTTC. Protein sequence: CASSLSQGGSYEQYF.

The chain recombines TRBV28 with TRBJ2-5; a possible D gene is TRBD1 (8 bases). V lost 2 bases, J lost 2 bases, and 12 bases lay in between. This CDR3 is built from 15 residues. Germline V lookup: CDR1 MDHEN, CDR2 SYDVKM. The CDR3 protein is CASSLNRGGQETQYF. The CDR3 DNA reads as TGTGCCAGCAGTTTAAACAGGGGGGGGCAAGAGACCCAGTACTTC. Complete variable domain (other parts from reference TRBV28 and TRBJ2-5): DVKVTQSSRYLVKRTGEKVFLECVQDMDHENMFWYRQDPGLGLRLIYFSYDVKMKEKGDIPEGYSVSREKKERFSLILESASTNQTSMYLCASSLNRGGQETQYFGPGTRLLVL.

This clone was seen only once. This chain joins TRBV7-9 and TRBJ1-6; 9 nucleotides agree with TRBD1. The length of the CDR3 is 16 residues. Germline CDR1 reads SEHNR; CDR2 reads FQNEAQ (reference sequence). The V and J ends lost 5 bases and 1 base, in that order; junction bases with no gene match: 3. Written as DNA, the CDR3 is TGTGCCAGCAGCCCTGGACAGGGGTCCTATAATTCACCCCTCCACTTT. This encodes CASSPGQGSYNSPLHF.

This clone has a single count. The CDR3 DNA reads as TGTGCCAGCAGCACAAGACAGGGGGGTACTAATGAAAAACTGTTTTTT. Its translation: CASSTRQGGTNEKLFF. The chain employs TRBV5-4 and TRBJ1-4, with 9 bases aligning to TRBD1. Losses at the gene ends were 4 bases for V and 2 bases for J; bases not matched to a gene: 6. Germline V gene lookup returns CDR1 SGHNT and CDR2 YYREEE (reference sequence). This CDR3 has 16 amino acids. The full variable domain, rest sourced from reference TRBV5-4 and TRBJ1-4, is ETGVTQSPTHLIKTRGQQVTLRCSSQSGHNTVSWYQQALGQGPQFIFQYYREEENGRGNFPPRFSGLQFPNYSSELNVNALELDDSALYLCASSTRQGGTNEKLFFGSGTQLSVL.

The rearrangement uses TRBV7-8 and TRBJ1-3; D is unresolved. CDR3 length equals 14 residues. The V end lost 5 bases, the J end lost 2 bases, and 10 bases lay between the germline ends. The germline V gene encodes CDR1 SGHVS and CDR2 FQNEAQ. CDR3 residues: CASSGLVPGNTIYF. The CDR3 DNA reads TGTGCCAGCAGCGGCTTGGTCCCTGGAAACACCATATATTTT.

The chain combines TRBV7-8 with TRBJ1-5; 8 bases map to TRBD1. CDR3 length: 14 amino acids. Losses at the gene ends were 4 bases for V and 4 bases for J; bases not matched to a gene: 3. Germline V gene lookup returns CDR1 SGHVS and CDR2 FQNEAQ. CDR3 in amino acids: CASSSRTGNQPQHF. Here the CDR3 DNA reads TGTGCCAGCAGCTCACGGACAGGGAATCAGCCCCAGCATTTT.

This sequence joins TRBV2 and TRBJ1-5, with TRBD1 as a possible D gene (5 bases). Per the germline V gene, CDR1 is SNHLY and CDR2 is FYNNEI. CDR3 length equals 13 residues. Trimming left V 7 bases short and J 8 bases short, with 15 bases between. The CDR3: CASNAGVFEPQHF. The CDR3 region has the DNA TGTGCCAGCAACGCGGGGGTGTTTGAGCCCCAGCATTTT.

This chain uses TRBV27 with TRBJ2-7; D possibly corresponds to TRBD2 (7 bases). Germline CDR1 reads MNHEY; CDR2 reads SMNVEV (reference sequence). V was shortened by 2 bases and J by 2 bases, with 10 bases between the two germline ends. The CDR3 sequence is 14 residues long. The CDR3 sequence: CASSLAGAAYEQYF. In DNA, the CDR3 is TGTGCCAGCAGTTTAGCGGGGGCCGCCTACGAGCAGTACTTC.

This clone occurred a few times. The chain recombines TRBV2 with TRBJ1-4; 7 positions match TRBD1. V lost 4 bases, J lost 8 bases, and 1 base stayed unmatched. Germline V gene lookup returns CDR1 SNHLY and CDR2 FYNNEI. The CDR3 contains 12 residues. Written as DNA, the CDR3 is TGTGCCAGCAGTGTACAGGGGGAAAAACTGTTTTTT. It yields the protein CASSVQGEKLFF.